Below are 6 T cell receptor beta chains sequenced from a single sample in a study of low-dose radiotherapy and immunotherapy resistance in tumors. Time point here: after trial treatment. Sample treatment: LDRT plus nivolumab, ipilimumab, low-dose cyclophosphamide and aspirin (RACIN trial). Priming of first-strand cDNA relied on TRAV- and TRBV-specific primers (covering alpha and beta chains). TCR amplification ran 15 to 25 PCR cycles using constant-region and V-primer adapter primers. TCRdb re-called the reads through MiXCR, storing one row per CDR3 protein. The table lists about 35,000 distinct CDR3 sequences, less than 25% of them singletons. Sequenced here: PBMCs, sampled after low-dose radiotherapy plus immunotherapy. The receptors derive from a female donor with ovarian cancer.

The chain couples TRBV20-1 to TRBJ2-7; the match to TRBD2 covers 9 bases. Germline loops: CDR1 DFQATT, CDR2 SNEGSKA (reference sequence). The length of the CDR3 is 15 residues. V lost 6 bases to trimming and J lost 3 bases; unmatched junction nucleotides: 12. CDR3 coding DNA: TGCAGTGCACCACGACTTGAAGCGGGGGGCTACGAGCAGTACTTC. Its translation: CSAPRLEAGGYEQYF.

This clonotype was found many times. The chain joins TRBV30 to TRBJ2-5, with TRBD2 matching 11 bases. This CDR3 is built from 17 residues. CDR1 GTSNPN and CDR2 SVGIG come from the germline V gene (reference sequence). V was pared by 1 base and J by 1 base, with 8 bases of the junction left unmatched. DNA of the CDR3: TGTGCCTGGAGTGCCCAACTAGCGGGGGACCGCCAAGAGACCCAGTACTTC. This sequence encodes CAWSAQLAGDRQETQYF.

This clonotype was counted many times. The chain uses TRBV7-9 and TRBJ1-1; no reliable D call. The CDR3 totals 15 residues. CDR1 is SEHNR and CDR2 is FQNEAQ in the germline V gene (reference sequence). Trimming left V 5 bases short and J 1 base short, with 14 bases between. The CDR3 sequence is CASSTGRWGNTEAFF. The DNA for the CDR3 is TGTGCCAGCAGCACCGGACGCTGGGGGAACACTGAAGCTTTCTTT.

This clonotype was recorded a few times. A far larger clone is a single base away, which makes a read error likely. V usage is TRBV5-1 and J usage is TRBJ2-1, with a weak D call TRBD2 (6 bases). Germline V gene lookup returns CDR1 SGHRS and CDR2 YFSETQ. The CDR3 runs to 14 residues. The V end lost 4 bases, the J end lost 10 bases, and 18 bases lay between the germline ends. The CDR3 loop reads CASSPEGGPYEQFF. DNA of the CDR3: TGCGCCAGCAGCCCGGAGGGCGGGCCCTACGAGCAGTTCTTC.

This clonotype counts as medium-sized (0.01 to 0.1%). The genes are TRBV28 and TRBJ2-5; the D call may be TRBD1 or TRBD2 (7 bases each). The CDR3 has 13 amino acids. The ends were cut back, 9 bases at V and 5 bases at J, with 16 bases in the middle. The V gene's germline CDR1 is MDHEN and CDR2 SYDVKM. The CDR3 sequence is CASEGGGRETQYF. The CDR3 DNA reads TGTGCCAGTGAGGGAGGGGGCAGGGAGACCCAGTACTTC.

This clonotype was recorded many times. The chain recombines TRBV2 with TRBJ1-5; D remains unclear. V was pared by 4 bases and J by 3 bases, with 7 bases between. The CDR3 consists of 13 residues. Germline V gene data show CDR1 as SNHLY and CDR2 as FYNNEI. CDR3 sequence: CASSVRDNQPQHF. CDR3 nucleotides: TGTGCCAGCAGTGTCCGGGACAATCAGCCCCAGCATTTT. Filled out from reference TRBV2 and TRBJ1-5, the complete variable domain reads EPEVTQTPSHQVTQMGQEVILRCVPISNHLYFYWYRQILGQKVEFLVSFYNNEISEKSEIFDDQFSVERPDGSNFTLKIRSTKLEDSAMYFCASSVRDNQPQHFGDGTRLSIL.